The rows below give T cell receptor beta chains drawn from one sample of a study of T cell repertoires in cytomegalovirus infection. One entry per CDR3 protein results from TCRdb running MiXCR on the reads. The table includes 750,000 to 900,000 distinct CDR3 sequences, 29% detected once. These receptors have no known antigen. Sequencing used cultured CD8+ T cells from PBMCs, obtained from culture after CMV antigen stimulation. The receptors stem from a human donor in good health (CMV status not recorded). Some clones in this sample may be carry-over from other donors' samples. The CDR3 runs from the conserved cysteine through the conserved F or W. D genes are given only for firm matches. Where a row states a size, it is once, few, many or the class of an expanded clone; other rows omit it.

clone_size: NA; d_call: NA; j_call: TRBJ1-5; v_call: TRBV27; cdr3_nt: TGTGCCAGCAGTTTATCCTCGACAGGTTTTCCAAGCAATCAGCCCCAGCATTTT; cdr3_aa: CASSLSSTGFPSNQPQHF
clone_size: many; d_call: TRBD1; j_call: TRBJ1-2; v_call: TRBV29-1; cdr3_nt: TGCAGCGTTGATAGGGCGGGACAGCTCAACTATGGCTACACCTTC; cdr3_aa: CSVDRAGQLNYGYTF
clone_size: NA; d_call: NA; j_call: TRBJ2-7; v_call: TRBV27; cdr3_nt: TGTGCCAGCAGTTTAAGGGTTACCTACGAGCAGTACTTC; cdr3_aa: CASSLRVTYEQYF
clone_size: NA; d_call: NA; j_call: TRBJ2-3; v_call: TRBV15; cdr3_nt: TGTGCCACCAGCAAGAGCGCCACAGGACGAACAGATACGCAGTATTTT; cdr3_aa: CATSKSATGRTDTQYF
clone_size: NA; d_call: NA; j_call: TRBJ2-5; v_call: TRBV7-9; cdr3_nt: TGTGCCAGCAGCTTAGCTAATGTCCCTCAAGAGACCCAGTACTTC; cdr3_aa: CASSLANVPQETQYF
clone_size: NA; d_call: NA; j_call: TRBJ2-7; v_call: TRBV12-3/TRBV12-4; cdr3_nt: TGTGCCAGCAGTTTGGCTAGAAGACCCTACGAGCAGTACTTC; cdr3_aa: CASSLARRPYEQYF
clone_size: NA; d_call: NA; j_call: TRBJ1-2; v_call: TRBV5-1; cdr3_nt: TGCGCCAGCAGCTTGGGTCAAACAGATCCTAACTATGGCTACACCTTC; cdr3_aa: CASSLGQTDPNYGYTF
clone_size: NA; d_call: TRBD2; j_call: TRBJ2-3; v_call: TRBV7-8; cdr3_nt: TGTGCCAGCAGCCAGCCCCTTAGCGGGGGGCGGACAGATACGCAGTATTTT; cdr3_aa: CASSQPLSGGRTDTQYF
clone_size: few; d_call: NA; j_call: TRBJ2-2; v_call: TRBV20-1; cdr3_nt: TGCAGTGCTAAACGAAGGGTGTCGAACACCGGGGAGCTGTTTTTT; cdr3_aa: CSAKRRVSNTGELFF
clone_size: NA; d_call: NA; j_call: TRBJ2-3; v_call: TRBV7-3; cdr3_nt: TGTGCCAGCAGCAAGACGGGGGCTCCAGATACGCAGTATTTT; cdr3_aa: CASSKTGAPDTQYF
clone_size: NA; d_call: NA; j_call: TRBJ2-2; v_call: TRBV10-3; cdr3_nt: TGTGCCATCAGTGACCACCCTGGGGAGCTGTTTTTT; cdr3_aa: CAISDHPGELFF
clone_size: few; d_call: NA; j_call: TRBJ2-5; v_call: TRBV7-9; cdr3_nt: TGTGCCAGCACCCCATCGGGGGAAGAGACCCAGTACTTC; cdr3_aa: CASTPSGEETQYF
clone_size: once; d_call: TRBD2; j_call: TRBJ2-3; v_call: TRBV24-1; cdr3_nt: TGTGCCACCAGTGAAGCGGGGAGAAGAACAGATACGCAGTATTTT; cdr3_aa: CATSEAGRRTDTQYF
clone_size: NA; d_call: NA; j_call: TRBJ1-1; v_call: TRBV9; cdr3_nt: TGTGCCAGCAGCGTAGATGGACGGACGAACACTGAAGCTTTCTTT; cdr3_aa: CASSVDGRTNTEAFF
clone_size: NA; d_call: NA; j_call: TRBJ1-2; v_call: TRBV6-4; cdr3_nt: TGTGCCAGCACCCGAGCGGGTGGCTACACCTTC; cdr3_aa: CASTRAGGYTF
clone_size: many; d_call: NA; j_call: TRBJ2-2; v_call: TRBV7-6; cdr3_nt: TGTGCCAGCAGTCAATTACCAAATCTGGATCTCACCGGGGAGCTGTTTTTT; cdr3_aa: CASSQLPNLDLTGELFF
clone_size: NA; d_call: TRBD1; j_call: TRBJ2-3; v_call: TRBV28; cdr3_nt: TGTGCCAGCAGTTTCCGCCGGACAGGGAGCTTATGGGATACGCAGTATTTT; cdr3_aa: CASSFRRTGSLWDTQYF
clone_size: many; d_call: TRBD1; j_call: TRBJ1-6; v_call: TRBV7-2; cdr3_nt: TGTGCCAGCAGCTCTGGGACAGCATATTCACCCCTCCACTTT; cdr3_aa: CASSSGTAYSPLHF
clone_size: many; d_call: NA; j_call: TRBJ1-1; v_call: TRBV7-2; cdr3_nt: TGTGCCAGCAGCCCGGACAGCAGGGGCACTGAAGCTTTCTTT; cdr3_aa: CASSPDSRGTEAFF
clone_size: NA; d_call: TRBD1; j_call: TRBJ1-1; v_call: TRBV27; cdr3_nt: TGTGCCAGCAGTACTGGACAGGGAGGGTTCACTGAAGCTTTCTTT; cdr3_aa: CASSTGQGGFTEAFF
clone_size: NA; d_call: NA; j_call: TRBJ2-3; v_call: TRBV27; cdr3_nt: TGTGCCAGCAACTTAGGAGGCGGCCCCACAGATACGCAGTATTTT; cdr3_aa: CASNLGGGPTDTQYF
clone_size: many; d_call: NA; j_call: TRBJ2-7; v_call: TRBV12-3/TRBV12-4; cdr3_nt: TGTGCCAGCAGTTCCCAGACCTCCGCAACCTACGAGCAGTACTTC; cdr3_aa: CASSSQTSATYEQYF
clone_size: few; d_call: NA; j_call: TRBJ2-1; v_call: TRBV7-8; cdr3_nt: TGTGCCAGCAGCTTAGACTCCACCTCCTACAATGAGCAGTTCTTC; cdr3_aa: CASSLDSTSYNEQFF
clone_size: NA; d_call: NA; j_call: TRBJ1-5; v_call: TRBV6-2/TRBV6-3; cdr3_nt: TGTGCCAGCAGTCCCAGGGACATAAATCAGCCCCAGCATTTT; cdr3_aa: CASSPRDINQPQHF
clone_size: few; d_call: TRBD1; j_call: TRBJ2-7; v_call: TRBV27; cdr3_nt: TGTGCCAGCAGTTTATCGACAGGGTGGGCGTACGAGCAGTACTTC; cdr3_aa: CASSLSTGWAYEQYF
clone_size: few; d_call: TRBD1; j_call: TRBJ1-6; v_call: TRBV6-6; cdr3_nt: TGTGCCAGCAGTCCGGGACAGGGGGCGCCCCTCCACTTT; cdr3_aa: CASSPGQGAPLHF
clone_size: NA; d_call: TRBD1; j_call: TRBJ2-5; v_call: TRBV7-6; cdr3_nt: TGTGCCAGCAGCTTTACAGGGGCCGAGGGAGAGACCCAGTACTTC; cdr3_aa: CASSFTGAEGETQYF
clone_size: NA; d_call: NA; j_call: TRBJ2-7; v_call: TRBV11-3; cdr3_nt: TGTGCCAGCAGCTTAGGTACGGGGAGCGGCGGCGAGCAGTACTTC; cdr3_aa: CASSLGTGSGGEQYF
clone_size: NA; d_call: NA; j_call: TRBJ1-6; v_call: TRBV4-1; cdr3_nt: TGCGCCAGCGCTGGGATGGCTAATTCACCCCTCCACTTT; cdr3_aa: CASAGMANSPLHF
clone_size: NA; d_call: NA; j_call: TRBJ2-3; v_call: TRBV7-3; cdr3_nt: TGTGCCAGCAGCTTACGACAGGATGGCACAGATACGCAGTATTTT; cdr3_aa: CASSLRQDGTDTQYF
clone_size: NA; d_call: NA; j_call: TRBJ2-2; v_call: TRBV6-2/TRBV6-3; cdr3_nt: TGTGCCAGCAGTACCGACTCCCTTACTATGGACACCGGGGAGCTGTTTTTT; cdr3_aa: CASSTDSLTMDTGELFF
clone_size: once; d_call: TRBD1; j_call: TRBJ2-7; v_call: TRBV12-3/TRBV12-4; cdr3_nt: TGTGCCAGCAGTTGGGACAGGGAGTACGAGCAGTACTTC; cdr3_aa: CASSWDREYEQYF
clone_size: NA; d_call: TRBD1; j_call: TRBJ1-2; v_call: TRBV19; cdr3_nt: TGTGCCAGTAGTACACGACAGGGGACCTTCTATGGCTACACCTTC; cdr3_aa: CASSTRQGTFYGYTF
clone_size: NA; d_call: NA; j_call: TRBJ2-2; v_call: TRBV7-9; cdr3_nt: TGTGCCAGCCAGGAGTCAGAGGTCGGGGAGCTGTTTTTT; cdr3_aa: CASQESEVGELFF
clone_size: few; d_call: NA; j_call: TRBJ2-5; v_call: TRBV6-2/TRBV6-3; cdr3_nt: TGTGCCAGCAGTTACGTCTCCCCGCAAGAGACCCAGTACTTC; cdr3_aa: CASSYVSPQETQYF
clone_size: NA; d_call: TRBD1; j_call: TRBJ1-2; v_call: TRBV7-6; cdr3_nt: TGTGCCAGCAGCTTACCCCAGACAGGGTCCTATGGCTACACCTTC; cdr3_aa: CASSLPQTGSYGYTF
clone_size: NA; d_call: NA; j_call: TRBJ2-2; v_call: TRBV20-1; cdr3_nt: TGCAGTGCTAAACACCTGGGGTCCAGGGAGCTGTTTTTT; cdr3_aa: CSAKHLGSRELFF
clone_size: NA; d_call: NA; j_call: TRBJ2-1; v_call: TRBV28; cdr3_nt: TGTGCCAGCATTTCTTGGGAGGGGGATGAGCAGTTCTTC; cdr3_aa: CASISWEGDEQFF
clone_size: few; d_call: NA; j_call: TRBJ1-6; v_call: TRBV19; cdr3_nt: TGTGCCAGTACCCTGTTCCGAGACATCGGTTCACCCCTCCACTTT; cdr3_aa: CASTLFRDIGSPLHF
clone_size: NA; d_call: NA; j_call: TRBJ2-1; v_call: TRBV9; cdr3_nt: TGTGCCAGCAGCGGACTGAGAGGCGGGCTGGTCAATGAGCAGTTCTTC; cdr3_aa: CASSGLRGGLVNEQFF
clone_size: NA; d_call: NA; j_call: TRBJ2-3; v_call: TRBV12-3/TRBV12-4; cdr3_nt: TGTGCCAGCAGTTCACCCGATGTAGGCACAGATACGCAGTATTTT; cdr3_aa: CASSSPDVGTDTQYF
clone_size: NA; d_call: TRBD1; j_call: TRBJ1-3; v_call: TRBV7-9; cdr3_nt: TGTGCCAGCAGCGTACAGGGGGCACCCTCTGGAAACACCATATATTTT; cdr3_aa: CASSVQGAPSGNTIYF
clone_size: NA; d_call: NA; j_call: TRBJ2-3; v_call: TRBV11-2; cdr3_nt: TGTGCCAGCAGCCCGGGGAGTGTTCGAACAGATACGCACTATTTT; cdr3_aa: CASSPGSVRTDTHYF
clone_size: NA; d_call: NA; j_call: TRBJ1-5; v_call: TRBV7-2; cdr3_nt: TGTGCCAGCAGCTTCACTGATCAGCCCCAGCATTTT; cdr3_aa: CASSFTDQPQHF
clone_size: many; d_call: NA; j_call: TRBJ1-1; v_call: TRBV6-2/TRBV6-3; cdr3_nt: TGTGCCAGCAGTTACCGTCTTTGGGGTCTCTTGAACACTGAAGCTTTCTTT; cdr3_aa: CASSYRLWGLLNTEAFF
clone_size: NA; d_call: NA; j_call: TRBJ1-1; v_call: TRBV14; cdr3_nt: TGTGCCAGCAGCCAAATGACAGTACGTGAAGCTTTCTTT; cdr3_aa: CASSQMTVREAFF
clone_size: few; d_call: NA; j_call: TRBJ1-1; v_call: TRBV19; cdr3_nt: TGTGCCAGTAGTAATCTCAACACTGAAGCTTTCTTT; cdr3_aa: CASSNLNTEAFF
clone_size: NA; d_call: NA; j_call: TRBJ2-1; v_call: TRBV7-9; cdr3_nt: TGTGCCAGCAGCTTAGTGGTAGGGGATGAGCAGTTCTTC; cdr3_aa: CASSLVVGDEQFF
clone_size: few; d_call: TRBD1; j_call: TRBJ1-3; v_call: TRBV4-1; cdr3_nt: TGCGCCAGCAGCCCACAGACAGGGTCTGGAAACACCATATATTTT; cdr3_aa: CASSPQTGSGNTIYF